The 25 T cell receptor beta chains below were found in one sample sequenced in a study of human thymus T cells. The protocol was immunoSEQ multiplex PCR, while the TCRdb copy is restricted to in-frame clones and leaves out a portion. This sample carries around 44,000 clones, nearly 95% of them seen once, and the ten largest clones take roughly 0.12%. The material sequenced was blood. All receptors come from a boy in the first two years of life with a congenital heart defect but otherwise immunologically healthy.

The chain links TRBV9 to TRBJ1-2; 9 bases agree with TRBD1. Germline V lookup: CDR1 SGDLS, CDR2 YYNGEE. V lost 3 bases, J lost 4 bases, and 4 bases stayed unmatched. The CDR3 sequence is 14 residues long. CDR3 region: CASSAGTGPYGYTF. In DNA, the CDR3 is TGTGCCAGCAGCGCCGGGACAGGGCCCTATGGCTACACCTTC. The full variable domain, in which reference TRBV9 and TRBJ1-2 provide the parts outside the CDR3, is DSGVTQTPKHLITATGQRVTLRCSPRSGDLSVYWYQQSLDQGLQFLIQYYNGEERAKGNILERFSAQQFPDLHSELNLSSLELGDSALYFCASSAGTGPYGYTFGSGTRLTVV.

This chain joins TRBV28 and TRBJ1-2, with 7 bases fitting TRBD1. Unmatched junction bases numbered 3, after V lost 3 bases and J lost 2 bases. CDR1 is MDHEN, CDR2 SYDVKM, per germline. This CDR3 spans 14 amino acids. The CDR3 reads CASSFGTANYGYTF. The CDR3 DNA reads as TGTGCCAGCAGTTTCGGGACAGCGAACTATGGCTACACCTTC.

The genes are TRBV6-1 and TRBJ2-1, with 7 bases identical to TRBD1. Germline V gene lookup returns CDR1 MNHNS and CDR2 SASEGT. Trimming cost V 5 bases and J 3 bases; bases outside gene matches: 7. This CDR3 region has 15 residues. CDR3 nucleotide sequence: TGTGCCAGCAGTACTCCCCGGGACAGCTACAATGAGCAGTTCTTC. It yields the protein CASSTPRDSYNEQFF.

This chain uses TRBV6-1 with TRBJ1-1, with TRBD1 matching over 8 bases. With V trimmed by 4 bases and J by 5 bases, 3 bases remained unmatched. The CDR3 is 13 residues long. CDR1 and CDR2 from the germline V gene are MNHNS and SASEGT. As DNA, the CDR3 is TGTGCCAGCAGTGGACGGACAGGGACTGAAGCTTTCTTT. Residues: CASSGRTGTEAFF.

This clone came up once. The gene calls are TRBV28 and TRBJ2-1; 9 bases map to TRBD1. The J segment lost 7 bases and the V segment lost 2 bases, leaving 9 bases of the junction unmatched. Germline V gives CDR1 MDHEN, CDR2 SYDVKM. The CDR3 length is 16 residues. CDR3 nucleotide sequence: TGTGCCAGCAGTTTAGTTCCCGGGACAGGGCGGAATGAGCAGTTCTTC. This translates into CASSLVPGTGRNEQFF.

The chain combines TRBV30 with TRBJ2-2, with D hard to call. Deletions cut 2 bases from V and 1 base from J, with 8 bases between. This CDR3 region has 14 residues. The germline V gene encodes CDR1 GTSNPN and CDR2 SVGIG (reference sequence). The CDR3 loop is CAWSFDLNTGELFF. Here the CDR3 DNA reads TGTGCCTGGAGTTTCGACTTGAACACCGGGGAGCTGTTTTTT.

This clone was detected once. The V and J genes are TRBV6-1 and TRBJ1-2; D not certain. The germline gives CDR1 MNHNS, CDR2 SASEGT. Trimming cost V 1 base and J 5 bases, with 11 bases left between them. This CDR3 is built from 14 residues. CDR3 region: CASSEGRARYGYTF. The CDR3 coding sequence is TGTGCCAGCAGTGAAGGAAGGGCCAGGTATGGCTACACCTTC.

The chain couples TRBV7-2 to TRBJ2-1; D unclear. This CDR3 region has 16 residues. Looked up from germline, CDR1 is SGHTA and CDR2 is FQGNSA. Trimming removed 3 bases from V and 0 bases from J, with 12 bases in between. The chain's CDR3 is CASSFDGPGSYNEQFF. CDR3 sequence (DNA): TGTGCCAGCAGCTTTGACGGGCCTGGCTCCTACAATGAGCAGTTCTTC.

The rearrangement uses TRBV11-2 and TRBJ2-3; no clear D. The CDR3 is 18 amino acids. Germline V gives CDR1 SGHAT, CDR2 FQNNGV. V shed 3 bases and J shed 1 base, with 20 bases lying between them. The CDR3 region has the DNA TGTGCCAGCAGCTTCCCATATGATTGGGCTCTCGGCACAGATACGCAGTATTTT. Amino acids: CASSFPYDWALGTDTQYF.

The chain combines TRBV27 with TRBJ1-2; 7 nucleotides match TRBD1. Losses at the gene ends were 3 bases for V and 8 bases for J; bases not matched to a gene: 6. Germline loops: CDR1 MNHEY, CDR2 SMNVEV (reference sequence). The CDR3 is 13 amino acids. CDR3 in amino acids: CASSLGPGGGYTF. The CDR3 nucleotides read TGTGCCAGCAGTTTGGGTCCAGGGGGAGGCTACACCTTC.

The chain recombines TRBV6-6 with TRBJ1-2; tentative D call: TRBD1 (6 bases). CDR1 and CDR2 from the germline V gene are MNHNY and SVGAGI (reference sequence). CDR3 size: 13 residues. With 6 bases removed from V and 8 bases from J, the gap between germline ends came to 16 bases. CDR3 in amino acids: CASSPPGAEGYTF. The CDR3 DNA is TGTGCCAGCAGCCCGCCAGGGGCTGAGGGCTACACCTTC.

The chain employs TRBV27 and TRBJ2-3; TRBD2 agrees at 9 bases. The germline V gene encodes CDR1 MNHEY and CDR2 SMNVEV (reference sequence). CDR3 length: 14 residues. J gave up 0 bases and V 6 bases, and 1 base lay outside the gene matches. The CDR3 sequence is CASRRGGSTDTQYF. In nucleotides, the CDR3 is TGTGCCAGCAGGCGGGGGGGTAGCACAGATACGCAGTATTTT.

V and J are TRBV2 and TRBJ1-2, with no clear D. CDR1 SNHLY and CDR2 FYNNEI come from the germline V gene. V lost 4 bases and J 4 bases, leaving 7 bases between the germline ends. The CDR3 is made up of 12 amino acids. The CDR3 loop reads CASSVAPYGYTF. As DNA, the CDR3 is TGTGCCAGCAGTGTTGCCCCCTATGGCTACACCTTC.

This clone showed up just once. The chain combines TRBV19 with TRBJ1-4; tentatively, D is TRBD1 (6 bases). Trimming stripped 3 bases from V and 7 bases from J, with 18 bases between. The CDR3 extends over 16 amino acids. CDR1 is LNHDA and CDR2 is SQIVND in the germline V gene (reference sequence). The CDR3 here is CASSILPRQVPEKLFF. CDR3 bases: TGTGCCAGTAGTATTTTGCCCCGACAGGTGCCTGAAAAACTGTTTTTT. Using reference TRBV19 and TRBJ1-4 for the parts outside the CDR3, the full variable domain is DGGITQSPKYLFRKEGQNVTLSCEQNLNHDAMYWYRQDPGQGLRLIYYSQIVNDFQKGDIAEGYSVSREKKESFPLTVTSAQKNPTAFYLCASSILPRQVPEKLFFGSGTQLSVL.

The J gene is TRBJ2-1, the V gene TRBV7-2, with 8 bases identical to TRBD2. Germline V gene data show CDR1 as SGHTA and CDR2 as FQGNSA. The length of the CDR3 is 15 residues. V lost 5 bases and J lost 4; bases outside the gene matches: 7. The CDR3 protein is CASSVFGGAYNEQFF. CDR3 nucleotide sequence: TGTGCCAGCAGCGTCTTCGGGGGGGCATACAATGAGCAGTTCTTC.

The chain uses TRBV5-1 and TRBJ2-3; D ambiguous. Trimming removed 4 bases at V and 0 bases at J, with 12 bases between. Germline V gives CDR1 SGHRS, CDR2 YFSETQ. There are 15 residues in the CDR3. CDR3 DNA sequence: TGCGCCAGCAGCACCCGGACCGACAGCACAGATACGCAGTATTTT. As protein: CASSTRTDSTDTQYF. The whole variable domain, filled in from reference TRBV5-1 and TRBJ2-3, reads KAGVTQTPRYLIKTRGQQVTLSCSPISGHRSVSWYQQTPGQGLQFLFEYFSETQRNKGNFPGRFSGRQFSNSRSEMNVSTLELGDSALYLCASSTRTDSTDTQYFGPGTRLTVL.

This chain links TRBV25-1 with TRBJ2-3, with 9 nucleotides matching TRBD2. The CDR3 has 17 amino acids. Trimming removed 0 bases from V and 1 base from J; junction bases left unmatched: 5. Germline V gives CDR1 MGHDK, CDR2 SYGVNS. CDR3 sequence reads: CASSEYRVAGGTDTQYF. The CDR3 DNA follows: TGTGCCAGCAGTGAATACAGGGTAGCGGGGGGCACAGATACGCAGTATTTT.

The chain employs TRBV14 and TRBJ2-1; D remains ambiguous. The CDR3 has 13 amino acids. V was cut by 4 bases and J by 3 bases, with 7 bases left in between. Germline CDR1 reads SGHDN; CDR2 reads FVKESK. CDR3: CASSLGDYNEQFF. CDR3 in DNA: TGTGCCAGCAGCCTTGGAGACTACAATGAGCAGTTCTTC. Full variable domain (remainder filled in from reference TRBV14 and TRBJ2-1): EAGVTQFPSHSVIEKGQTVTLRCDPISGHDNLYWYRRVMGKEIKFLLHFVKESKQDESGMPNNRFLAERTGGTYSTLKVQPAELEDSGVYFCASSLGDYNEQFFGPGTRLTVL.

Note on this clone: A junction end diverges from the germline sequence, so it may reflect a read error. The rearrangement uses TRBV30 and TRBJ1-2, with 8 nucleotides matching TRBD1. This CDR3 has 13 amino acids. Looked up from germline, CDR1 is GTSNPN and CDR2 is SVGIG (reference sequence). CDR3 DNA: TGTGCCTGGACTCCGGGACAGGTCTATAGCTACACCTTC. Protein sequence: CAWTPGQVYSYTF.

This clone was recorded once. This CDR3 is CASSLGLYETQYF. The CDR3 DNA reads as TGCGCCAGCAGCTTGGGCTTATATGAGACCCAGTACTTC. The rearrangement uses TRBV5-1 and TRBJ2-5; unclear D gene. Germline V gene data show CDR1 as SGHRS and CDR2 as YFSETQ. V lost 0 bases and J 5 bases, leaving 8 bases between the germline ends. The CDR3 is 13 residues long.

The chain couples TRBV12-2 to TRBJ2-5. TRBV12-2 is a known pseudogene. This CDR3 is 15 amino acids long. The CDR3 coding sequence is TGTGCAAGTCGCCCGGGACCCCCTATGTGGGAGACCCAGTACTTC. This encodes CASRPGPPMWETQYF.

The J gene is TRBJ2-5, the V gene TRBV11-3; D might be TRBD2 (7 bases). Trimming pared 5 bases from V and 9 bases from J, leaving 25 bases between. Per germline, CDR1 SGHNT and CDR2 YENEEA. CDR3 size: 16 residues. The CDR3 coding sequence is TGTGCCAGCAGCCCCCCAGTCGGGGGGCCCTCCAGACCCCAGTACTTC. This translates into CASSPPVGGPSRPQYF.

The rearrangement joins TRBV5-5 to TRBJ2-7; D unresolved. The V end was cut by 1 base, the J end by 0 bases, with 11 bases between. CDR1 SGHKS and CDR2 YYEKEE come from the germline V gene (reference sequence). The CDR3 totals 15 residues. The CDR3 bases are TGTGCCAGCAGCTTGATGCCCAGGAGCTCCTACGAGCAGTACTTC. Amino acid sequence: CASSLMPRSSYEQYF.

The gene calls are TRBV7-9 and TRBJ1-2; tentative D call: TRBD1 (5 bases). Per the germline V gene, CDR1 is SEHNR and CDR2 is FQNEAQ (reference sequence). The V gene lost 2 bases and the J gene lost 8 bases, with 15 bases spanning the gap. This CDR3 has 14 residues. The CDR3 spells CASSLFEGLEGYTF. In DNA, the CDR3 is TGTGCCAGCAGCTTATTCGAGGGGTTGGAGGGCTACACCTTC. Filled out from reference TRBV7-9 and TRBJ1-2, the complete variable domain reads DTGVSQNPRHKITKRGQNVTFRCDPISEHNRLYWYRQTLGQGPEFLTYFQNEAQLEKSRLLSDRFSAERPKGSFSTLEIQRTEQGDSAMYLCASSLFEGLEGYTFGSGTRLTVV.

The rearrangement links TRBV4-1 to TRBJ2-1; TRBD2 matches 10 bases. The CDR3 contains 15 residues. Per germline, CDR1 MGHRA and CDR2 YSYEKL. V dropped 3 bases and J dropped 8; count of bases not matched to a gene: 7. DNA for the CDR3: TGCGCCAGCAGCCACGCAGCGGGGGGGCTAGATGAGCAGTTCTTC. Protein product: CASSHAAGGLDEQFF.